This T cell receptor (beta chain) was obtained from a study of PD-1 blockade in classical Hodgkin lymphoma. Study-wide findings and caveats: Lower baseline TCR diversity was reported for newly diagnosed patients than for healthy donors.

Time point defined: cycle 4 day 1 (C4D1), after 5 to 7 weeks of nivolumab. Each and every patient relapsed after autologous stem cell transplantation, and patients got differing brentuximab vedotin exposure. Thawed PBMCs were the source of CD4+ T cells, purified by magnetic negative selection. Each best response was a complete response, a partial response or progressive disease. Germline CDR1 is SNHLY and CDR2 is FYNNEI. The CDR3 has 13 amino acids. V lost 9 bases and J lost 4; bases outside the gene matches: 5. Remarks on this clone: Antigen: not known.

Data came from immunoSEQ multiplex PCR; TCRdb stores just in-frame clones and leaves some out. This table has roughly 30,000 clones, about 82% appearing once. Material: CD4+ T cells from blood, obtained before the fourth cycle of nivolumab. The chain recombines TRBV2 with TRBJ2-7; TRBD1 agrees at 11 bases. The source is a human donor with classical Hodgkin lymphoma. The CDR3 protein is CARGGTGGYEQYF. The DNA for the CDR3 is TGTGCCAGAGGGGGGACAGGGGGTTACGAGCAGTACTTC.